These 15 T cell receptor beta chains share one sample of origin, sequenced in a study of response to subunit inactivated influenza vaccine. TCRdb redid the calling of the RT-PCR reads with MiXCR, one entry per CDR3 protein. The data contain 800,000 to 1,000,000 distinct CDR3 sequences, 21% of them singletons. Sequencing was performed on PBMCs from blood, taken roughly 5 days after vaccination. The source of these receptors is a man aged 50 to 59 who received an inactivated influenza vaccine.

This sequence joins TRBV15 and TRBJ2-7; D gene unclear. The germline V gene has CDR1 LNHNV and CDR2 YYDKDF (reference sequence). The ends were cut back, 0 bases at V and 2 bases at J, with 11 bases in the middle. The CDR3 sequence is 15 residues long. CDR3 bases: TGTGCCACCAGCAGAGAGATGGGAAAGGCCTACGAGCAGTACTTC. The encoded protein is CATSREMGKAYEQYF.

This clonotype was counted only a few times. This chain links TRBV12-3 or TRBV12-4 with TRBJ2-3; 10 bases line up with TRBD1. This CDR3 comprises 15 residues. Trimming at V came to 8 bases and at J to 1 base, leaving 6 bases not matched to a gene. Here the CDR3 reads CASGSGTGGTDTQYF. CDR3 in DNA: TGTGCCAGCGGGTCCGGGACAGGGGGCACAGATACGCAGTATTTT.

This clonotype came up a few times. DNA of the CDR3: TGCAGTGCTGGACAGGGGAAGAACACTGAAGCTTTCTTT. This translates into CSAGQGKNTEAFF. V gene TRBV20-1 combines with J gene TRBJ1-1, with TRBD1 identical over 9 bases. Trimming at V came to 5 bases and at J to 1 base, leaving 2 bases not matched to a gene. Per the germline V gene, CDR1 is DFQATT and CDR2 is SNEGSKA (reference sequence). CDR3 length: 13 residues.

The chain has TRBV5-1 and TRBJ2-2; D is undetermined. The V gene's germline CDR1 is SGHRS and CDR2 YFSETQ. This CDR3 has 13 amino acids. Trimming stripped 3 bases from V and 4 bases from J, with 7 bases between. As DNA, the CDR3 is TGCGCCAGCAGCTCCTCAGTCACCGGGGAGCTGTTTTTT. This gives the protein CASSSSVTGELFF.

This clonotype has ten or more counts. The chain links TRBV4-2 to TRBJ2-3, with 15 bases that match TRBD2. The V segment lost 4 bases and the J segment 2 bases; nucleotides outside the gene matches: 1. Per germline, CDR1 LGHNA and CDR2 YNFKEQ. The CDR3 consists of 16 residues. In nucleotides, the CDR3 is TGTGCCAGCAGCCGGACTAGCGGGGGGGACACAGATACGCAGTATTTT. Translating it yields CASSRTSGGDTDTQYF.

V usage is TRBV6-4 and J usage is TRBJ2-1, with 10 bases fitting TRBD2. Germline CDR1 reads MRHNA; CDR2 reads SNTAGT. CDR3 size: 16 residues. V lost 3 bases and J lost 1; bases outside the gene matches: 3. The CDR3 DNA reads TGTGCCAGCAGTGAGGCTAGCGGGAGTTCCTACAATGAGCAGTTCTTC. Protein: CASSEASGSSYNEQFF.

The rearrangement uses TRBV4-1 and TRBJ2-1; D is perhaps TRBD1 (6 bases). The CDR3 is made up of 15 amino acids. V lost 1 base and J lost 6, with 13 bases in between. Germline V gene data show CDR1 as MGHRA and CDR2 as YSYEKL. The CDR3 here is CASSQGQGTRNEQFF. In DNA form, the CDR3 reads TGCGCCAGCAGCCAAGGGCAGGGGACGCGCAATGAGCAGTTCTTC.

The chain combines TRBV6-1 with TRBJ1-2; tentative D call: TRBD1 (6 bases). The CDR3 totals 14 residues. Germline CDR1 MNHNS, CDR2 SASEGT. The V end lost 2 bases, the J end lost 6 bases, and 13 bases lay between the germline ends. CDR3 in DNA: TGTGCCAGCAGTGAACGGCAGGGGTTCGATGGCTACACCTTC. Translated, it gives CASSERQGFDGYTF.

Turning to this clonotype: A read error may produce the germline difference seen at one junction end. The rearrangement uses TRBV12-3 or TRBV12-4 and TRBJ2-5; no firm D call. This CDR3 comprises 13 residues. Written as DNA, the CDR3 is TGTGCCATCAGTTTGGGTCAGAAAGAGACCCAGTACTTC. The encoded protein is CAISLGQKETQYF.

This clonotype was counted between two and nine times. The V call is TRBV11-2, the J call TRBJ2-3, with TRBD2 as a possible D gene (5 bases). This CDR3 has 17 residues. Germline V gene data show CDR1 as SGHAT and CDR2 as FQNNGV. V was cut by 1 base and J by 0 bases, with 14 bases left in between. CDR3 sequence: CASSLVSSRESTDTQYF. CDR3 nucleotide sequence: TGTGCCAGCAGCTTAGTATCTTCGAGGGAAAGCACAGATACGCAGTATTTT. The full variable domain, in which reference TRBV11-2 and TRBJ2-3 provide the parts outside the CDR3, is EAGVAQSPRYKIIEKRQSVAFWCNPISGHATLYWYQQILGQGPKLLIQFQNNGVVDDSQLPKDRFSAERLKGVDSTLKIQPAKLEDSAVYLCASSLVSSRESTDTQYFGPGTRLTVL.

A few counts support this clonotype. This chain links TRBV6-2 or TRBV6-3 with TRBJ2-3, with D unresolved. CDR1 and CDR2 from the germline V gene are MNHEY and SVGEGT. Trimming shortened V by 0 bases and J by 2 bases, and 6 bases separated the two germline ends. The CDR3 extends over 14 amino acids. The CDR3 loop is CASSYSSFTDTQYF. The CDR3 nucleotides read TGTGCCAGCAGTTACTCGTCCTTCACAGATACGCAGTATTTT.

This clonotype has a count of ten or more. This chain links TRBV7-2 with TRBJ2-1; D is unresolved. With 6 bases removed from V and 0 bases from J, the gap between germline ends came to 12 bases. Per the germline V gene, CDR1 is SGHTA and CDR2 is FQGNSA. The CDR3 extends over 15 amino acids. This chain's CDR3 is CASSFGRISYNEQFF. The CDR3 nucleotides are TGTGCCAGCAGTTTCGGTAGGATCTCCTACAATGAGCAGTTCTTC.

CDR3 DNA sequence: TGTGCCAGCAGTTTTCTGGGGGAGGGCCAGCCCCAGCATTTT. Protein: CASSFLGEGQPQHF. The gene calls are TRBV28 and TRBJ1-5, with TRBD1 as a possible D gene (5 bases). Germline V gene data show CDR1 as MDHEN and CDR2 as SYDVKM. The CDR3 loop spans 14 amino acids. Trimming stripped 3 bases from V and 7 bases from J, with 13 bases between. Full variable domain (rest looked up from reference TRBV28 and TRBJ1-5): DVKVTQSSRYLVKRTGEKVFLECVQDMDHENMFWYRQDPGLGLRLIYFSYDVKMKEKGDIPEGYSVSREKKERFSLILESASTNQTSMYLCASSFLGEGQPQHFGDGTRLSIL.

This clonotype was observed a few times. This rearrangement joins TRBV5-1 to TRBJ2-2; the D is unclear. Trimming cost V 0 bases and J 6 bases, with 21 bases left between them. The CDR3 totals 18 residues. Germline loops: CDR1 SGHRS, CDR2 YFSETQ. Here the CDR3 reads CASSLAKGTSSRAGELFF. CDR3 sequence (DNA): TGCGCCAGCAGCTTGGCCAAGGGCACGAGTTCGCGCGCCGGGGAGCTGTTTTTT.

The table lists this clonotype with a count of one. The V call is TRBV7-2, the J call TRBJ2-3, with D possibly matching TRBD1 (7 bases). V was clipped by 3 bases and J by 4 bases, with 14 bases between them. The CDR3 has 15 residues. CDR1 is SGHTA and CDR2 is FQGNSA in the germline V gene. CDR3 bases: TGTGCCAGCAGCTTCGGTCAGGGGGGCGCAGATACGCAGTATTTT. It codes for CASSFGQGGADTQYF.